Listed below are T cell receptor beta chains from one sample, sequenced in a study of CDR3 diversity in severe acne. A single record per CDR3 protein comes from TCRdb applying MiXCR to the PCR reads. The repertoire consists of about 85,000 distinct CDR3 sequences, with around 50% occurring once and the leading ten covering around 10%. Sequenced input: blood. The receptors shown here come from a male donor in good health, serving as a control. Both conserved end residues are part of each CDR3. A D gene is named only where the DNA matches it firmly. Clone size is given for some rows only: seen once, a few or many times, or a class if the clone is expanded.

J | size | V | D | CDR3 | DNA
TRBJ1-1 | many | TRBV5-1 | TRBD1 | CASSLTGDKTEAFF | TGCGCCAGCAGTTTGACAGGGGATAAAACTGAAGCTTTCTTT
TRBJ1-1 | - | TRBV9 | - | CASSVGMNTEAFF | TGTGCCAGCAGCGTAGGCATGAACACTGAAGCTTTCTTT
TRBJ2-3 | few | TRBV6-1 | TRBD2 | CASSGLAGGTDTQYF | TGTGCCAGCAGTGGACTAGCGGGGGGCACAGATACGCAGTATTTT
TRBJ2-7 | once | TRBV7-2 | - | CASRAGRTSEQYF | TGTGCCAGCAGGGCTGGGCGGACCTCTGAGCAGTACTTC
TRBJ2-7 | few | TRBV12-3/TRBV12-4 | - | CASSFQDLFYEQYF | TGTGCCAGCAGTTTTCAGGACCTATTCTACGAGCAGTACTTC
TRBJ2-2 | - | TRBV12-3/TRBV12-4 | - | CAGRIGAGTGELFF | TGTGCCGGCAGGATCGGAGCAGGAACCGGGGAGCTGTTTTTT
TRBJ2-7 | many | TRBV30 | - | CAWSVQISSYEQYF | TGTGCCTGGAGTGTACAGATCTCTTCCTACGAGCAGTACTTC
TRBJ2-2 | - | TRBV7-9 | - | CASSFSQNTGELFF | TGTGCCAGCAGCTTCTCACAGAACACCGGGGAGCTGTTTTTT
TRBJ1-3 | - | TRBV9 | - | CASSGPNENTIYF | TGTGCCAGCAGCGGGCCTAACGAAAACACCATATATTTT
TRBJ1-5 | few | TRBV2 | - | CASSPSPGVNSPQHF | TGTGCCAGCAGCCCCTCCCCAGGCGTTAATTCGCCCCAGCATTTT
TRBJ2-1 | once | TRBV7-9 | - | CASNPWRRLGYNEQFF | TGTGCCAGCAACCCGTGGCGACGGCTCGGGTACAATGAGCAGTTCTTC
TRBJ2-3 | many | TRBV6-5 | - | CASSNSLASTDTQYF | TGTGCCAGCAGTAACTCACTAGCTAGCACAGATACGCAGTATTTT
TRBJ1-1 | - | TRBV25-1 | - | CASSPVLGTEAFF | TGTGCCAGCAGCCCGGTCCTGGGCACTGAAGCTTTCTTT
TRBJ1-2 | many | TRBV29-1 | TRBD1 | CSGSGGSGYTF | TGCAGCGGGTCAGGGGGCAGCGGCTACACCTTC
TRBJ2-5 | few | TRBV7-9 | TRBD2 | CASSPGLAGGSETQYF | TGTGCCAGCAGCCCCGGGCTAGCGGGAGGATCAGAGACCCAGTACTTC
TRBJ2-2 | once | TRBV7-9 | TRBD2 | CASSPHGTNPGELFF | TGTGCCAGCAGCCCTCACGGGACTAACCCCGGGGAACTGTTTTTT
TRBJ2-7 | - | TRBV15 | TRBD2 | CATSRGWPVGTSGEGPQSYEQYF | TGTGCCACCAGCAGAGGTTGGCCGGTTGGTACTAGCGGGGAGGGGCCTCAATCCTACGAGCAGTACTTC
TRBJ2-7 | many | TRBV13 | - | CASSLGLRDRQFPYEQYF | TGTGCCAGCAGCTTAGGCCTGCGGGACCGCCAGTTTCCCTACGAGCAGTACTTC
TRBJ2-7 | - | TRBV20-1 | TRBD1 | CSARGQGARDEQYF | TGCAGTGCTAGAGGACAGGGGGCGCGGGACGAGCAGTACTTC
TRBJ2-7 | medium-sized | TRBV7-3 | TRBD1 | CALPGTGMGQPSYEQYF | TGTGCCCTGCCGGGAACCGGAATGGGACAGCCTTCCTACGAGCAGTACTTC